These T cell receptor beta chains were read from a single sample in a study of beta chain features in type 1 diabetes. Only in-frame clones appear in the TCRdb table, and some are missing; sequencing was by immunoSEQ multiplex PCR. The repertoire holds 130,000 or so clones, around 15% seen once, with 2% to 3% in the top ten. Sequencing was performed on central memory CD4+ T cells from blood. The receptors derive from a man younger than 30 with type 1 diabetes. The CDR3 runs from the conserved cysteine through the conserved F or W. D genes are given only for firm matches. Size is stated for part of the rows, as once, few or many counts, or as a class when the clone is expanded.

size	D	length	J	V	DNA	CDR3
few	.	11	TRBJ2-3	TRBV30	TGTGCCTGGAGCGGGTCGGATACGCAGTATTTT	CAWSGSDTQYF
.	.	14	TRBJ2-3	TRBV7-2	TGTGCCAGCAGCTCCGGACTTGTCACAGATACGCAGTATTTT	CASSSGLVTDTQYF
few	.	13	TRBJ2-1	TRBV2	TGTGCCAGCAGTGGGGAAAGACACAATGAGCAGTTCTTC	CASSGERHNEQFF
.	TRBD2	13	TRBJ2-1	TRBV30	TGTGCCTGGAGTGGCGGGGGGGCCAATGAGCAGTTCTTC	CAWSGGGANEQFF
.	.	12	TRBJ2-4	TRBV2	TGTGCCAGCAGTGAAGCTCTGGCAGGATTGAACTTC	CASSEALAGLNF
.	TRBD1	15	TRBJ2-3	TRBV5-6	TGTGCCAGCAGCTGGGACAGGGTTAGCACAGATACGCAGTATTTT	CASSWDRVSTDTQYF
few	TRBD2	15	TRBJ2-5	TRBV30	TGTGCCTGGAGTGTAGGGACTAGCGACCAAGAGACCCAGTACTTC	CAWSVGTSDQETQYF
few	.	14	TRBJ2-3	TRBV18	TGTGCCAGCTCATTGTCGGCTAGCACAGATACGCAGTATTTT	CASSLSASTDTQYF
few	TRBD1	15	TRBJ2-7	TRBV6-1	TGTGCCAGCAGTCGACCCGGGACAGGGGTCAACGAGCAGTACTTC	CASSRPGTGVNEQYF
few	.	12	TRBJ2-3	TRBV27	TGTGCCAGCCGGGGAGACACAGATACGCAGTATTTT	CASRGDTDTQYF
.	TRBD2	18	TRBJ2-3	TRBV7-2	TGTGCCAGCAGCTTAGGGGGCGGTCTAGCGGTGGCCCCGGGTACGCAGTATTTT	CASSLGGGLAVAPGTQYF
few	TRBD1	15	TRBJ1-1	TRBV7-3	TGTGCCAGCAGCCCCCAACAGGGGTCGTACACTGAAGCTTTCTTT	CASSPQQGSYTEAFF
.	TRBD2	17	TRBJ2-1	TRBV5-4	TGTGCCAGCAGCTTAAGCCCTAGCGGGGGGAGCTACAATGAGCAGTTCTTC	CASSLSPSGGSYNEQFF
many	TRBD2	14	TRBJ2-1	TRBV18	TGTGCCAGCTCACCAGCGGGAGTGGACGATGAGCAGTTCTTC	CASSPAGVDDEQFF
few	TRBD2	12	TRBJ2-4	TRBV6-1	TGTGCCAGCCGGGAGGGGGAAAACATTCAGTACTTC	CASREGENIQYF
few	TRBD1	15	TRBJ1-2	TRBV6-5	TGTGCCAGCAGTTACTCCAGTGACAGGGCCTATGGCTACACCTTC	CASSYSSDRAYGYTF
.	TRBD2	15	TRBJ2-3	TRBV13	TGTGCCAGCAGCTTGAGACTAGCGGGAACAGATACGCAGTATTTT	CASSLRLAGTDTQYF
.	TRBD1	15	TRBJ2-1	TRBV9	TGTGCCAGCAGCGTAGTCGGGACAGGGGACAATGAGCAGTTCTTC	CASSVVGTGDNEQFF
few	.	11	TRBJ2-3	TRBV10-3	TGTGCCACCCTCTTGACAGATACGCAGTATTTT	CATLLTDTQYF
few	TRBD2	15	TRBJ2-5	TRBV4-1	TGCGCCAGCAGCCAAGTTGGATTAGCGGGAGAGACCCAGTACTTC	CASSQVGLAGETQYF
few	TRBD1	14	TRBJ2-5	TRBV28	TGTGCCAGCAGTGGTGGGACAGGCCAAGAGACCCAGTACTTC	CASSGGTGQETQYF
few	.	12	TRBJ1-2	TRBV28	TGTGCCAGCAGTTTCCCCTCGTCCGGCTACACCTTC	CASSFPSSGYTF
.	.	18	TRBJ2-5	TRBV5-1	TGCGCCAGCAGCCGCCAGGGTAACGACGGAAGGTACCAAGAGACCCAGTACTTC	CASSRQGNDGRYQETQYF
many	TRBD1	15	TRBJ2-7	TRBV29-1	TGCAGCGTTGAAGGACCGGGACAGTTATCCTACGAGCAGTACTTC	CSVEGPGQLSYEQYF
.	.	15	TRBJ2-1	TRBV9	TGTGCCAGCAGCGATCAGCAGAGCTCCTACAATGAGCAGTTCTTC	CASSDQQSSYNEQFF
.	.	13	TRBJ2-7	TRBV7-2	TGTGCCAGCACCATCGGGGGGCTGGACGAGCAGTACTTC	CASTIGGLDEQYF
.	TRBD2	17	TRBJ2-1	TRBV5-1	TGCGCCAGCAGCTCTCTCTGGGCTAGCGGGTCTGGCAATGAGCAGTTCTTC	CASSSLWASGSGNEQFF
.	.	21	TRBJ2-4	TRBV4-1	TGCGCCAGCAGCCAAGAAGTGGGGCAAACTAGAACGGCGTCCCATAAAAACATTCAGTACTTC	CASSQEVGQTRTASHKNIQYF
few	.	14	TRBJ2-7	TRBV11-2	TGTGCCAGCAGCTTAGGTTACAGCTCCTACGAGCAGTACTTC	CASSLGYSSYEQYF
few	.	14	TRBJ2-5	TRBV7-2	TGTGCCAGCAGCCGTGCGAGGGGGACAGAGACCCAGTACTTC	CASSRARGTETQYF
.	TRBD1	17	TRBJ2-2	TRBV11-2	TGTGCCAGCAGCTTGTCGGGACAGGGGAAAAGCACCGGGGAGCTGTTTTTT	CASSLSGQGKSTGELFF
.	.	15	TRBJ2-2	TRBV18	TGTGCCAGCTCACCTCCCGGTCGGGTCACCGGGGAGCTGTTTTTT	CASSPPGRVTGELFF
.	.	12	TRBJ2-3	TRBV18	TGTGCCAGCTCACCTAACACAGATACGCAGTATTTT	CASSPNTDTQYF